This TCR beta chain was obtained from a study of Graves' ophthalmopathy and Graves' hyperthyroidism. Study summary: Ahead of any treatment, peripheral blood was obtained at the initial diagnosis.

The J segment lost 13 bases and the V segment lost 5 bases, leaving 10 bases of the junction unmatched. Germline CDR1 is LNHDA and CDR2 is SQIVND (reference sequence). The CDR3 extends over 12 amino acids. RNA transcripts served as template for amplifying TCR beta CDR3 sequences. Investigators did first-round RT-PCR with HTBI primers, then second-round multiplex PCR. TCRdb reprocessed the multiplex PCR reads via MiXCR and lists one record per CDR3 protein. Here the sample spans hundreds of thousands of distinct CDR3 sequences, 22% being singletons. Sequencing was performed on peripheral blood. The clonotype was recovered from a woman under 30 with stable Graves' hyperthyroidism. Some clones in this sample may be carry-over from other donors' samples. V and J are TRBV19 and TRBJ1-2, with TRBD1 matching 7 bases. The DNA for the CDR3 is TGTGCCAGTAGTGTAACAACAGGGGCGGCCACCTTC. This sequence encodes CASSVTTGAATF.